The rows below give T cell receptor beta chains drawn from one sample of a study of control samples from healthy donors and cancer patients. This table comes from immunoSEQ multiplex PCR, and its TCRdb copy is limited to in-frame clones, with some not included. The data show about 120,000 clones, just over 90% seen once. The sequencing input was blood. Every receptor here comes from a woman aged 18-35 years in good health. Both conserved end residues are part of each CDR3. D genes are given only for firm matches. Clone size is stated in some rows and not others, as once, few, many or a class when expanded.

CDR3,DNA,D,V,size,J
CASSPRLATGEGHTF,TGTGCCAGCAGTCCACGGCTCGCCACAGGGGAGGGCCACACCTTC,TRBD1,TRBV28,NA,TRBJ1-2
CASSQVAGDYEQYF,TGTGCCAGCAGTCAAGTAGCGGGAGACTACGAGCAGTACTTC,TRBD2,TRBV2,NA,TRBJ2-7
CASSSRTGIYEQYF,TGTGCCAGCAGTTCGAGGACAGGGATCTACGAGCAGTACTTC,TRBD1,TRBV27,medium-sized,TRBJ2-7
CASSIDRTGRETQYF,TGTGCCAGTAGTATAGACCGGACAGGCCGGGAGACCCAGTACTTC,TRBD1,TRBV19,NA,TRBJ2-5
CASREESGRLTDTQYF,TGTGCCAGCAGGGAGGAGAGCGGGAGGCTCACAGATACGCAGTATTTT,TRBD2,TRBV28,NA,TRBJ2-3
CSVERGAPDTQYF,TGCAGCGTTGAACGGGGGGCGCCTGATACGCAGTATTTT,NA,TRBV29-1,NA,TRBJ2-3
CASSFGVGHEAFF,TGTGCCAGCAGTTTTGGCGTGGGGCACGAAGCTTTCTTT,NA,TRBV12-3/TRBV12-4,NA,TRBJ1-1
CASNGQFNQPQHF,TGTGCCAGTAATGGACAGTTCAATCAGCCCCAGCATTTT,NA,TRBV19,once,TRBJ1-5
CASSPSTNTEAFF,TGTGCCAGCTCACCGTCCACGAACACTGAAGCTTTCTTT,NA,TRBV18,NA,TRBJ1-1
CASSDPGLAGDNEQFF,TGTGCCAGCAGTGACCCCGGACTAGCGGGAGACAATGAGCAGTTCTTC,TRBD2,TRBV6-1,once,TRBJ2-1
CASSVTLRPPTGELFF,TGTGCCAGCAGCGTAACTCTTAGGCCACCGACCGGGGAGCTGTTTTTT,NA,TRBV9,NA,TRBJ2-2
CASSVDGGLKSPLHF,TGTGCCAGCAGCGTAGACGGCGGGTTGAAGTCACCCCTCCACTTT,NA,TRBV9,NA,TRBJ1-6
CSVMGAPGTPNTEAFF,TGCAGCGTGATGGGGGCGCCCGGAACCCCGAACACTGAAGCTTTCTTT,NA,TRBV29-1,NA,TRBJ1-1
CASSRAGGPVGTGELFF,TGTGCCAGCAGCCGAGCGGGGGGCCCAGTCGGGACCGGGGAGCTGTTTTTT,TRBD2,TRBV9,NA,TRBJ2-2
CASSARTGAGELFF,TGTGCCAGCAGTGCGAGGACAGGCGCCGGGGAGCTGTTTTTT,TRBD1,TRBV2,NA,TRBJ2-2
CASSLRRGAITGELFF,TGTGCCAGTAGCTTAAGGAGGGGGGCGATCACCGGGGAGCTGTTTTTT,NA,TRBV19,NA,TRBJ2-2
CASRLQVSGNTIYF,TGCGCCAGCAGATTACAGGTTTCTGGAAACACCATATATTTT,NA,TRBV5-1,NA,TRBJ1-3
CASRQQGAAYEQFF,TGTGCCAGCAGACAACAGGGGGCGGCCTATGAGCAGTTCTTC,TRBD1,TRBV14,NA,TRBJ2-1
CAWSRQGVDYGYTF,TGTGCCTGGAGTCGACAGGGGGTAGACTATGGCTACACCTTC,TRBD1,TRBV30,NA,TRBJ1-2
CASSPPGDLEKLFF,TGTGCCAGCAGTCCCCCCGGGGACCTGGAAAAACTGTTTTTT,NA,TRBV28,NA,TRBJ1-4
CASSKTGGLTDTQYF,TGCGCCAGCAGCAAGACGGGGGGGCTGACAGATACGCAGTATTTT,TRBD2,TRBV4-3,NA,TRBJ2-3
CASSLDDLGNTIYF,TGCGCCAGCAGCTTGGACGATCTTGGAAACACCATATATTTT,NA,TRBV5-1,NA,TRBJ1-3
CASSYREGSEQYF,TGTGCCAGCAGTTATAGGGAGGGTTCCGAGCAGTACTTC,TRBD2,TRBV12-3/TRBV12-4,once,TRBJ2-7
CASSLTLFAGGDYGYTF,TGTGCCAGCAGTTTAACCCTCTTCGCAGGGGGCGATTATGGCTACACCTTC,TRBD1,TRBV28,NA,TRBJ1-2
CASSPTGTPSYEQYF,TGTGCCAGCAGTCCAACAGGGACCCCTTCCTACGAGCAGTACTTC,NA,TRBV28,NA,TRBJ2-7
CASKLGIEQYF,TGTGCCAGCAAGCTTGGGATCGAGCAGTACTTC,NA,TRBV2,NA,TRBJ2-7
CASSLNGETPTEQFF,TGTGCCAGCAGCTTAAACGGGGAGACTCCCACTGAGCAGTTCTTC,NA,TRBV7-3,NA,TRBJ2-1
CASSARAENTEAFF,TGCGCCAGCAGCGCGAGGGCAGAGAACACTGAAGCTTTCTTT,NA,TRBV5-1,once,TRBJ1-1
CASSPPDRGNTAEAFF,TGTGCCAGTAGCCCCCCGGACAGGGGGAATACCGCTGAAGCTTTCTTT,TRBD1,TRBV19,once,TRBJ1-1
CASSLSSQGYYNEQFF,TGTGCCAGCAGCTTGTCTAGCCAGGGGTATTACAATGAGCAGTTCTTC,NA,TRBV7-2,NA,TRBJ2-1
CASSLGGLRGHNEQFF,TGTGCCAGCAGCTTAGGAGGTTTGCGGGGACACAATGAGCAGTTCTTC,NA,TRBV7-2,NA,TRBJ2-1
CASSPGTFEQFF,TGTGCCAGTAGCCCCGGGACATTCGAGCAGTTCTTC,NA,TRBV19,NA,TRBJ2-1
CASSSLGLRVETQYF,TGCGCCAGCAGCTCACTGGGACTTCGGGTAGAGACCCAGTACTTC,NA,TRBV4-1,NA,TRBJ2-5